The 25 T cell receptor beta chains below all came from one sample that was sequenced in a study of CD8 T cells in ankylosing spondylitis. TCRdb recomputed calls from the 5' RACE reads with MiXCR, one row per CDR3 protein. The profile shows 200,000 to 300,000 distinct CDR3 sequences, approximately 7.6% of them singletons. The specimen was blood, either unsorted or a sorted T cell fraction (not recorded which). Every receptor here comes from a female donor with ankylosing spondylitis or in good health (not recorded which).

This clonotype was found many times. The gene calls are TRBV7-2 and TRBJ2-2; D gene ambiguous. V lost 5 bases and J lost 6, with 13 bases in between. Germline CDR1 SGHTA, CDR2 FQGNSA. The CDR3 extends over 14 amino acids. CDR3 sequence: CASSTLPVSGELFF. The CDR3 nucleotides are TGTGCCAGCAGCACGCTCCCAGTTTCCGGGGAGCTGTTTTTT.

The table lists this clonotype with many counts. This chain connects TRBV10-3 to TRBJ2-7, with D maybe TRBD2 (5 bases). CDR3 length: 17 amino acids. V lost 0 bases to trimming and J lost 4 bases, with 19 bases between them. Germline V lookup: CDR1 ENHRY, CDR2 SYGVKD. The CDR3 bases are TGTGCCATCAGTGAGTCGGAGTATGGACGGGGAAGGTACGAGCAGTACTTC. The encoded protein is CAISESEYGRGRYEQYF.

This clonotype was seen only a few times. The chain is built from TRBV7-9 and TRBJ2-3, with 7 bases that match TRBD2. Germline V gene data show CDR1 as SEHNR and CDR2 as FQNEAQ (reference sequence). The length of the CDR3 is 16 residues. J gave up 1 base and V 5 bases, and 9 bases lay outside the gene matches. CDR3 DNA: TGTGCCAGCAGCCCCTATGCTAGCGGACGCACAGATACGCAGTATTTT. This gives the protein CASSPYASGRTDTQYF.

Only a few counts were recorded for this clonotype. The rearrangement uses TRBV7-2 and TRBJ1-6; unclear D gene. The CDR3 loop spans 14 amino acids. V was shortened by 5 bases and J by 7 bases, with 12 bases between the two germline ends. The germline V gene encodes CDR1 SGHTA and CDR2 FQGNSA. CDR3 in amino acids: CASSHPRVNSPLHF. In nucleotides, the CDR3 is TGTGCCAGCAGCCACCCCCGGGTGAATTCACCCCTCCACTTT.

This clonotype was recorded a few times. In DNA, the CDR3 is TGTGCCAGCAGCCAGACTAGCACAGATACGCAGTATTTT. Residues: CASSQTSTDTQYF. The chain employs TRBV4-2 and TRBJ2-3, with D unclear. V was clipped by 3 bases and J by 0 bases, with 4 bases between them. The CDR3 spans 13 residues. The germline CDR1 and CDR2 sequences are LGHNA and YNFKEQ.

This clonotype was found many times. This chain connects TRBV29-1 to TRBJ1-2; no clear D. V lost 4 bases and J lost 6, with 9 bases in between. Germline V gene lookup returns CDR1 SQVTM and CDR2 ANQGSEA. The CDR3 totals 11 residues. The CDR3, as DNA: TGCAGCGTTGGGTTGGAGAATGGCTACACCTTC. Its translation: CSVGLENGYTF. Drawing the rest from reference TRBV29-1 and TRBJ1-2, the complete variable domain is SAVISQKPSRDICQRGTSLTIQCQVDSQVTMMFWYRQQPGQSLTLIATANQGSEATYESGFVIDKFPISRPNLTFSTLTVSNMSPEDSSIYLCSVGLENGYTFGSGTRLTVV.

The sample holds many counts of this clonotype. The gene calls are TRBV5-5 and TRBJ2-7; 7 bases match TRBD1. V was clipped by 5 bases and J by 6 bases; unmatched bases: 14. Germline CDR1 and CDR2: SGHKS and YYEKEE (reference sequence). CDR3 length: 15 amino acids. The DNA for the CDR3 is TGTGCCAGCAGAACTGCCAGGACAGGTGCTGGCGAGCAGTACTTC. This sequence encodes CASRTARTGAGEQYF.

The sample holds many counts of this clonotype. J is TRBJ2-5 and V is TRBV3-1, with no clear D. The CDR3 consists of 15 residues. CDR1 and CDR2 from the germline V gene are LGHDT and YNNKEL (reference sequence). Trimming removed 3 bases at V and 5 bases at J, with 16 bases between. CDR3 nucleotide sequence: TGTGCCAGCAGCCATAGGAACGGTAACGGGGAGACCCAGTACTTC. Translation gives CASSHRNGNGETQYF.

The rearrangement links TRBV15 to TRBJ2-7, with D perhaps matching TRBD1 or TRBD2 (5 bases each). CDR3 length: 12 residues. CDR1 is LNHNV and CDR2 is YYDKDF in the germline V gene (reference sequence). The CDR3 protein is CDFLGDRHEQYF. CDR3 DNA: TGTGATTTCTTGGGGGATCGCCACGAGCAGTACTTC.

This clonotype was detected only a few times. CDR3 amino acids: CASSSEWGSNEQFF. CDR3 sequence (DNA): TGCGCCAGCAGCTCAGAGTGGGGGTCCAATGAGCAGTTCTTC. The chain combines TRBV4-3 with TRBJ2-1; the D call may be TRBD1 or TRBD2 (5 bases each). CDR3 length: 14 amino acids. Trimming left V 5 bases short and J 6 bases short, with 14 bases between. Germline V gene lookup returns CDR1 LGHNA and CDR2 YSLEER.

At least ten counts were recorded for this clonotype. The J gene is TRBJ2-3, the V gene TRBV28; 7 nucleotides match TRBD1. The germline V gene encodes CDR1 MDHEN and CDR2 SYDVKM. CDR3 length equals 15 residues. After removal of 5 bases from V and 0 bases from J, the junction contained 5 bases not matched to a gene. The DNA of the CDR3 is TGTGCCAGCAGTGATGGGACAGCTAGCACAGATACGCAGTATTTT. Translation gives CASSDGTASTDTQYF.

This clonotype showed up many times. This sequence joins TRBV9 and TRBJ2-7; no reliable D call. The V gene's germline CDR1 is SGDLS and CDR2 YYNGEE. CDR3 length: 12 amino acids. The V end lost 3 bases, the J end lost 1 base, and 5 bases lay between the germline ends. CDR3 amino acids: CASSGESYEQYF. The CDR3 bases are TGTGCCAGCAGCGGGGAATCCTACGAGCAGTACTTC.

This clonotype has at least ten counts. The CDR3: CASSRRAENSNQPQHF. In nucleotides, the CDR3 is TGTGCCAGTTCCCGTCGAGCGGAAAATAGCAATCAGCCCCAGCATTTT. The rearrangement links TRBV19 to TRBJ1-5; D is uncertain. V lost 8 bases to trimming and J lost 0 bases, with 17 bases between them. The CDR3 runs to 16 residues. Germline CDR1 and CDR2: LNHDA and SQIVND (reference sequence).

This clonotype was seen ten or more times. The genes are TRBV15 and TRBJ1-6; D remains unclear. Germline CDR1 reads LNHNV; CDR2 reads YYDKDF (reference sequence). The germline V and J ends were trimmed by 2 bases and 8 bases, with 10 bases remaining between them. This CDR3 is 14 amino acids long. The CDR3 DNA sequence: TGTGCCACCAGCAGACGTCGGTGGGATTCACCCCTCCACTTT. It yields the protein CATSRRRWDSPLHF.

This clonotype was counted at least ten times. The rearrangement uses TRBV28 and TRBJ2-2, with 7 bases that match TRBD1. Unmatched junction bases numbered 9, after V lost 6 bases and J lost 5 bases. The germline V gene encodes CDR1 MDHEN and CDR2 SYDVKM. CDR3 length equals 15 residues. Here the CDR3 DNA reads TGTGCCAGCAGAAACCGACAGGGTGCGACCGGGGAGCTGTTTTTT. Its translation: CASRNRQGATGELFF.

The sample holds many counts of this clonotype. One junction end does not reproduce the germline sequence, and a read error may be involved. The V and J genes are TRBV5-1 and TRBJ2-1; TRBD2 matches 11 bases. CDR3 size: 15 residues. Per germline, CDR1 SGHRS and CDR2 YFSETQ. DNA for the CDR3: TGTGCCAGCAGTTTAGGGACTAGCGGTTACAATGAGCAGTTCTTC. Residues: CASSLGTSGYNEQFF.

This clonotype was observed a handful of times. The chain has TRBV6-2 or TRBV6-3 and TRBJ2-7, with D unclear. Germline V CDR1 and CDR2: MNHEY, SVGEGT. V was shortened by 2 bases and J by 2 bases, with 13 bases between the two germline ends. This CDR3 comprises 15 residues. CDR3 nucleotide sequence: TGTGCCAGCAGTTACGGGTCAGCCTCCCCCTACGAGCAGTACTTC. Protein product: CASSYGSASPYEQYF.

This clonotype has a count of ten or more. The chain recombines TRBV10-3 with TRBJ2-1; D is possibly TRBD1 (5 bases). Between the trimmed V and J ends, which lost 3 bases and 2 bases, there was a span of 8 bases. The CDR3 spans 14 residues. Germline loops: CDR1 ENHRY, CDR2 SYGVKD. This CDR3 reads CAISESTAYNEQFF. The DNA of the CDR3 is TGTGCCATCAGTGAATCGACAGCCTACAATGAGCAGTTCTTC.

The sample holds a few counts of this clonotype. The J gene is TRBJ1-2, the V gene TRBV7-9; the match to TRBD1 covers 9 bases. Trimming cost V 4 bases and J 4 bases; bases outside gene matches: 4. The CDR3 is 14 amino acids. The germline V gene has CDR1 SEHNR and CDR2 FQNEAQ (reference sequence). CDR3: CASSSGTGIYGYTF. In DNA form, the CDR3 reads TGTGCCAGCAGCTCAGGGACAGGGATCTATGGCTACACCTTC.

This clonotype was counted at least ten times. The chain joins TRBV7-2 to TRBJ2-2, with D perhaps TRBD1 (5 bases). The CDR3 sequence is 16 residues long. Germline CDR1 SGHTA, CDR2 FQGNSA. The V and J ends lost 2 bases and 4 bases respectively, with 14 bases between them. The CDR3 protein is CASSLLVQAPTGELFF. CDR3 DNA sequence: TGTGCCAGCAGCTTATTGGTACAGGCTCCCACCGGGGAGCTGTTTTTT.

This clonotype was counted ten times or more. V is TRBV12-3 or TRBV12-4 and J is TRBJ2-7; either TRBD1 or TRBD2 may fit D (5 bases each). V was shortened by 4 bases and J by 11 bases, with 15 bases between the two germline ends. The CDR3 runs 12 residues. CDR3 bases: TGTGCCAGCAGTTCCGGGACGCCGGTGGAGTACTTC. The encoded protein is CASSSGTPVEYF.

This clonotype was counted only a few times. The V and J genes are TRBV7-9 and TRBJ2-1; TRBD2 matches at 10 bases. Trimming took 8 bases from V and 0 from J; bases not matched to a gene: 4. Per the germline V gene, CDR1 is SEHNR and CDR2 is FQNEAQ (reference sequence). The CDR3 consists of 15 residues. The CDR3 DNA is TGTGCCAGCCTCAGCGGGAGGGCCTCCTACAATGAGCAGTTCTTC. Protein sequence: CASLSGRASYNEQFF.

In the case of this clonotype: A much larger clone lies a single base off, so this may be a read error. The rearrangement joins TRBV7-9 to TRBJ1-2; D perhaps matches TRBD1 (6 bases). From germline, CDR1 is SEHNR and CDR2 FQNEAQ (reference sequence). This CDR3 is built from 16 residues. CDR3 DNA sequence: TGTGCCAGCAGCTTAGACGGCAGGGGACCCCTATATGACTACACCTTC. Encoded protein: CASSLDGRGPLYDYTF.

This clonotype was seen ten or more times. For the CDR3, the DNA is TGCAGTGCTCTCCCCTCAGGGGTTTTTACCTACGAGCAGTACTTC. Protein: CSALPSGVFTYEQYF. The chain uses TRBV20-1 and TRBJ2-7, with a possible D match to TRBD1 (6 bases). V gave up 5 bases and J gave up 2 bases, with 19 bases separating them. CDR1 DFQATT and CDR2 SNEGSKA come from the germline V gene (reference sequence). The CDR3 consists of 15 residues.

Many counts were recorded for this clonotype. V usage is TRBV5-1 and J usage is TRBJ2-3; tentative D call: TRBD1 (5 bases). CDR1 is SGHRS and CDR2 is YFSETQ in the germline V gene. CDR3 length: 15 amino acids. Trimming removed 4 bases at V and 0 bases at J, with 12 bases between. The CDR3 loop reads CASSPAGRSTDTQYF. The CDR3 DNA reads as TGCGCCAGCAGCCCGGCAGGGCGGAGCACAGATACGCAGTATTTT.